Below are 5 T cell receptor beta chains sequenced from a single sample in a study of control samples from healthy donors and cancer patients. Sequencing was performed with immunoSEQ multiplex PCR; in TCRdb, only in-frame clones are kept and a portion is missing. Here the sample spans about 160,000 clones, 96% being singletons. Source material: blood. These receptors were collected from a young woman in good health.

This rearrangement joins TRBV5-1 to TRBJ1-2; 9 bases match TRBD1. Germline V gene data show CDR1 as SGHRS and CDR2 as YFSETQ. Unmatched junction bases numbered 5, after V lost 3 bases and J lost 2 bases. The CDR3 sequence is 15 residues long. The CDR3 nucleotides read TGCGCCAGCAGCTGGGGACAGGGTGTAAACTATGGCTACACCTTC. Translated: CASSWGQGVNYGYTF.

The chain has TRBV2 and TRBJ1-4; D perhaps matches TRBD1 (6 bases). V lost 6 bases and J 4 bases, leaving 21 bases between the germline ends. CDR3 length: 17 amino acids. Germline lookup yields CDR1 SNHLY and CDR2 FYNNEI. CDR3 DNA: TGTGCCAGCAGGATAATTGGGGGGCCGGCAGTTAATGAAAAACTGTTTTTT. It is translated as CASRIIGGPAVNEKLFF.

The CDR3 nucleotides read TGCGCCAGCAGCTTGGTGACTAGCGGGAGTTACGAGCAGTACTTC. Protein product: CASSLVTSGSYEQYF. The chain employs TRBV5-1 and TRBJ2-7, with 12 bases matching TRBD2. Germline trimming cut 0 bases from V and 4 bases from J; bases unmatched to any gene: 2. There are 15 residues in the CDR3. Germline V gene sequence: CDR1 SGHRS, CDR2 YFSETQ.

The chain recombines TRBV6-1 with TRBJ2-2, with D tentatively TRBD2 (6 bases). V shed 1 base and J shed 0 bases, with 12 bases lying between them. Germline V CDR1 and CDR2: MNHNS, SASEGT. The CDR3 has 17 residues. CDR3 in DNA: TGTGCCAGCAGTGAAGAGGCGCGGGATTCGAACACCGGGGAGCTGTTTTTT. It specifies CASSEEARDSNTGELFF.

V gene TRBV28 combines with J gene TRBJ2-7; 8 bases are a match to TRBD1. J lost 4 bases, V lost 6 bases, and 5 bases had no gene match. Germline CDR1 is MDHEN and CDR2 is SYDVKM. This CDR3 has 13 residues. The CDR3 loop reads CASSPDREYEQYF. The CDR3 DNA follows: TGTGCCAGCAGCCCGGACAGGGAATACGAGCAGTACTTC.